The rows below give T cell receptor beta chains drawn from one sample of a study of cytomegalovirus exposure and HLA in healthy donors. Produced via immunoSEQ multiplex PCR; TCRdb's table is partial and in-frame only. The sample records 120,000 or so clones, approximately 80% being singletons. Material: PBMCs. These receptors were taken from a male donor in good health and CMV-seropositive. Both conserved end residues are part of each CDR3.

j_call | v_call | cdr3_aa
TRBJ1-2 | TRBV27 | CASSSGTGIEGYTF
TRBJ2-7 | TRBV5-5 | CASSFRLAGGVYEQYF
TRBJ2-7 | TRBV11-2 | CASSRGLAGPYEQYF
TRBJ1-2 | TRBV27 | CASTKLNRVGVDGYTF
TRBJ1-2 | TRBV28 | CASSFTGNNYGYTF
TRBJ2-5 | TRBV19 | CASSIGDSGSVQYF
TRBJ2-7 | TRBV19 | CASSIGGGNWYEQYF
TRBJ2-3 | TRBV7-2 | CASSRRGDRTDTQYF
TRBJ1-2 | TRBV7-9 | CASSLGDRDLNYGYTF
TRBJ2-6 | TRBV7-2 | CASRPGTGYSGANVLTF
TRBJ2-5 | TRBV5-4 | CASSPGTGSGETQYF
TRBJ2-3 | TRBV15 | CATSVDFTDTQYF
TRBJ2-1 | TRBV29-1 | CSVEKVSVGEQFF
TRBJ2-3 | TRBV5-1 | CASSLERQDTDTQYF
TRBJ2-7 | TRBV28 | CASSYTGTQPYEQYF
TRBJ2-2 | TRBV7-9 | CASSNDRPGELFF
TRBJ2-7 | TRBV4-2 | CASSQAGLADSYEQYF
TRBJ2-7 | TRBV4-2 | CASSQGSREESLSYEQYF
TRBJ1-5 | TRBV10-3 | CASTQGADSNQPQHF
TRBJ1-1 | TRBV9 | CASSVAIRVGPNTEAFF
TRBJ2-3 | TRBV6-1 | CASTIMDTSTDTQYF
TRBJ1-5 | TRBV28 | CASSLPYSNQPQHF
TRBJ1-3 | TRBV4-3 | CASSQEGRAGNTIYF
TRBJ2-3 | TRBV10-3 | CAISSGTSTDTQYF
TRBJ1-5 | TRBV15 | CATSRDLARVQPQHF
TRBJ2-1 | TRBV29-1 | CSVEEGKDEQFF
TRBJ2-5 | TRBV7-3 | CASSSGLAGPSGTQYF
TRBJ1-1 | TRBV7-8 | CASSLSSGTEAFF
TRBJ1-2 | TRBV9 | CASRDHRDRVYGYTF
TRBJ2-7 | TRBV30 | CACIPSGRFSYEQYF
TRBJ2-6 | TRBV5-1 | CASSFQEYVSGANVLTF
TRBJ2-1 | TRBV7-2 | CASSLEGLAGGYNEQFF
TRBJ1-1 | TRBV6-5 | CASTQGRNTEAFF
TRBJ1-3 | TRBV6-5 | CASSYGRGSRNTIYF
TRBJ1-1 | TRBV19 | CASSIGGNTEAFF
TRBJ1-2 | TRBV4-3 | CASSQAGPGGYTF
TRBJ1-2 | TRBV7-8 | CASSLSLAVYGYTF
TRBJ2-1 | TRBV7-2 | CASSSLPAPEMGQFF
TRBJ1-1 | TRBV6-6 | CASSYSANRDTEAFF
TRBJ2-1 | TRBV6-4 | CASSESRNNEQFF
TRBJ1-4 | TRBV5-6 | CASRLTGPNEKLFF
TRBJ2-7 | TRBV29-1 | CSVERSNEQYF
TRBJ2-3 | TRBV11-2 | CASSFRGSSTDTQYF